This T cell receptor (beta chain) was documented in a study of blood T cells in healthy people across ages. Study outcomes and limitations: Long-lived and aged donors differed, with more naive CD4+ cells and higher diversity in the long-lived. A strong correlation was found between TCR beta diversity and the percentage of naive T cells. PBMCs went unsorted, and a conclusive naive versus antigen-experienced comparison was therefore prevented.

This clonotype was observed a handful of times. Its antigen remains unknown. The use of a sample-barcoded 5' primer and a J-beta primer mix characterized a second PCR of 7 to 11 cycles. Via MiXCR, TCRdb re-called the 5' RACE reads, giving one row per CDR3 protein. Of 720,000 or so distinct CDR3 sequences in the sample, around 41% were seen once. Trimming shortened V by 5 bases and J by 8 bases, and 15 bases separated the two germline ends. From germline, CDR1 is SGHTA and CDR2 FQGNSA. This CDR3 region has 13 residues. The TCR originated in a man older than 75 in good health. Sequencing was done on a sample of blood. This rearrangement joins TRBV7-2 to TRBJ1-2; perhaps TRBD1 as D (6 bases). This CDR3 is CASSPRTDTGYTF. The CDR3 nucleotides are TGTGCCAGCAGCCCACGGACAGATACCGGCTACACCTTC.